The entry below gives a single T cell receptor (beta chain) sequence along with its context. The target antigen is unknown. It was the approximately 120-subject validation cohort, separate from the approximately 700-subject first cohort, to which the donors belonged. The sample belongs to a study of cytomegalovirus exposure and HLA in healthy donors. Regarding the study as a whole: According to reports, the classifier identified cytomegalovirus status with high specificity and sensitivity.

Only in-frame clones appear in the TCRdb table, and some are missing; sequencing was by immunoSEQ multiplex PCR. Here the sample spans roughly 150,000 clones, approximately 89% being singletons. The CDR3 has 17 residues. With 1 base clipped from V and 5 bases from J, the junction kept 8 bases outside the gene matches. Germline assignment: CDR1 SGHNT and CDR2 YENEEA. Sequenced input: PBMCs. This TCR was sampled from a man between 18 and 35 years old in good health and CMV-seronegative. The chain carries TRBV11-3 and TRBJ2-5, with TRBD2 matching 12 bases. CDR3 nucleotides: TGTGCCAGCAGCTTAGGTCGGACTAGCGGGATTTGGGAGACCCAGTACTTC. Its translation is CASSLGRTSGIWETQYF.